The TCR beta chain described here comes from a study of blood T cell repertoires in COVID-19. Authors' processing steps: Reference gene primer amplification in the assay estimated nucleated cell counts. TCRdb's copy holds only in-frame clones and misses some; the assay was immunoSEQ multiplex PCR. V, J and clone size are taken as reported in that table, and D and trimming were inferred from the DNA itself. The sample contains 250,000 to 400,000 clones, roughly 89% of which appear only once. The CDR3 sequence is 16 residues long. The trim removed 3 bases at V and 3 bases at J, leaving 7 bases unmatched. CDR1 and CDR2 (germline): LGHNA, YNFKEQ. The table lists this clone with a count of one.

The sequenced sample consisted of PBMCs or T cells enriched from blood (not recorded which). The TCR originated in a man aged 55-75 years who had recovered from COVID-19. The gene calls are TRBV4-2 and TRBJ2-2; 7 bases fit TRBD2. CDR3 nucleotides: TGTGCCAGCAGCCACCGGGGGACTATAGACACCGGGGAGCTGTTTTTT. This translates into CASSHRGTIDTGELFF.